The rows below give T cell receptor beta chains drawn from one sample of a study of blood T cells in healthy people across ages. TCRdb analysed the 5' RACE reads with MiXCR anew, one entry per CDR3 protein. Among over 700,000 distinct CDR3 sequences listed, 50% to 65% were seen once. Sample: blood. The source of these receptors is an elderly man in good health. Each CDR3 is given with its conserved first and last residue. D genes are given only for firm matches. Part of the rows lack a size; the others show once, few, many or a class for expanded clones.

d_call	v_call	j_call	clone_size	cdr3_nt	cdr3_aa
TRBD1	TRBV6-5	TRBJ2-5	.	TGTGCCAGCAACAGGGGCAACCAAGAGACCCAGTACTTC	CASNRGNQETQYF
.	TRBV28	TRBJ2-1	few	TGTGCCAGCAGTTTATTATCTGATGAGCAGTTCTTC	CASSLLSDEQFF
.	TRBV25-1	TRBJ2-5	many	TGTGCCAGCAGTGAATACAGGGGATCAGAGACCCAGTACTTC	CASSEYRGSETQYF
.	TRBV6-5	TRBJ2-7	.	TGTGCCAGCAGCAAAAGATTGCGGGCGGACGGGTACGAGCAGTACTTC	CASSKRLRADGYEQYF
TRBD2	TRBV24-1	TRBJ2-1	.	TGTGCCACCAGTGACCGACGGGGGGGGGCGAATGAGCAGTTCTTC	CATSDRRGGANEQFF
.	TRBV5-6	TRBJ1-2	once	TGTGCCAGCAACCTTATCGGGGAAAACTATGGCTACACCTTC	CASNLIGENYGYTF
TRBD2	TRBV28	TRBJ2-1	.	TGTGCCAGCAGTTTACCGAGACTAGCGAGTCAGTTCTTC	CASSLPRLASQFF
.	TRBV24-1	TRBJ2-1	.	TGTGCCACCAGTGATTGGTCCCCCAATGAGCAGTTCTTC	CATSDWSPNEQFF
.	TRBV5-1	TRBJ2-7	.	TGCGCCAGCGGCCAAACAGGCTACGAGCAGTACTTC	CASGQTGYEQYF
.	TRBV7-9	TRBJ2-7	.	TGTGCCAGCAGCAAGGCCCAGGGTCTAGAATACGAGCAGTACTTC	CASSKAQGLEYEQYF
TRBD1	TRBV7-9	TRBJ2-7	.	TGTGCCGGCAGCCCCCGGGACAGGAGGTACGAGCAGTACTTC	CAGSPRDRRYEQYF
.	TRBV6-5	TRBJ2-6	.	TGTGCCAGCAGTTACTCATCCCCTAAGTCGGCTGGGGCCAACGTCCTGACTTTC	CASSYSSPKSAGANVLTF
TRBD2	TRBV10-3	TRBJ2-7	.	TGTGCCATCAGTGAAAGTAGCGGGAGGTACGAGCAGTACTTC	CAISESSGRYEQYF
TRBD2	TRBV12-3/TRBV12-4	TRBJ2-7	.	TGTGCCAGCAGTTTGATCGCGGGAGGTACCTCCGAGCAGTACTTC	CASSLIAGGTSEQYF
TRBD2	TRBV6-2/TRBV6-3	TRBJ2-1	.	TGTGCCAGCAGCGGGACTAGCGGGAGACGGGGCTCCTACAATGAGCAGTTCTTC	CASSGTSGRRGSYNEQFF